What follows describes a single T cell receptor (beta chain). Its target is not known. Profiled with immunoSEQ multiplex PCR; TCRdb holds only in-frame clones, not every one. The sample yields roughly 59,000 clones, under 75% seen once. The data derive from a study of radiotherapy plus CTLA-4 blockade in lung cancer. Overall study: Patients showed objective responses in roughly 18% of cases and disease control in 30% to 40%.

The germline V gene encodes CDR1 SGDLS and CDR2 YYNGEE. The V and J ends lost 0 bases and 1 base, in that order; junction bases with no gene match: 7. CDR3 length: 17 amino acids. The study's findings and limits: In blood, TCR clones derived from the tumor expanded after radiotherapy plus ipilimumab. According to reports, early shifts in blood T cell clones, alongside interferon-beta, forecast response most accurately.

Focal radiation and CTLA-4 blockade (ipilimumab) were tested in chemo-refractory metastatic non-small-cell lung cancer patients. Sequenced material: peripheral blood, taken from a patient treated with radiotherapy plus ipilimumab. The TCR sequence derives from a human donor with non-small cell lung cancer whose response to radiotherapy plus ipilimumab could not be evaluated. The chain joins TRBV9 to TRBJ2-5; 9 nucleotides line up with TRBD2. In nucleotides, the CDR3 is TGTGCCAGCAGCGTAGGACGGACTAGCGCTAGCCAAGAGACCCAGTACTTC. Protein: CASSVGRTSASQETQYF.